The clone carrying this T cell receptor (beta chain) was recorded a few times. The target antigen is unknown. The sample belongs to a study of CD8 T cells in ankylosing spondylitis. For TCR beta, libraries came from quantitative 5'-RACE with molecular barcodes. TCRdb reprocessed the 5' RACE reads via MiXCR and lists one record per CDR3 protein. The sample consists of some 840,000 distinct CDR3 sequences, over 9.5% of them appearing once. Overall study results and limits: What appeared characteristic of ankylosing spondylitis blood was a TCR beta motif of 7 or 8 highly homologous variants.

V shed 4 bases, J shed 2 bases, and the junction held 5 bases outside the gene matches. The length of the CDR3 is 14 residues. Germline values: CDR1 SGHRS, CDR2 YFSETQ. This receptor was taken from a male donor with ankylosing spondylitis. Sample: blood, either unsorted or a sorted T cell fraction (not recorded which). This sequence joins TRBV5-1 and TRBJ2-7; 8 nucleotides line up with TRBD1. The CDR3 is CASSTGTGPYEQYF. CDR3 sequence (DNA): TGCGCCAGCAGCACCGGGACAGGCCCCTACGAGCAGTACTTC.